This is a list of T cell receptor beta chains from one sample in a study of graft-versus-host responses after intestinal transplantation. For these receptors, no antigen is known. Assay: immunoSEQ multiplex PCR; the TCRdb copy retains only in-frame clones and omits some. The repertoire holds tens of thousands of clones, with about 90% as singletons. Specimen: unstimulated CD4+ T cells sorted from spleen or lymph node cells, collected before transplant. These receptors originate from a human donor who was the organ donor for an intestinal transplant. CDR3s include the opening cysteine and the closing phenylalanine or tryptophan. A D gene is named only where the DNA matches it firmly. Size is stated for part of the rows, as once, few or many counts, or as a class when the clone is expanded.

J gene: TRBJ1-5; D gene: TRBD1; V gene: TRBV7-2; clone size: -; CDR3 DNA: TGTGCCAGCAGTTCCGGACAGGTCAATCAGCCCCAGCATTTT; CDR3 protein: CASSSGQVNQPQHF
J gene: TRBJ2-7; D gene: TRBD1; V gene: TRBV6-1; clone size: -; CDR3 DNA: TGTGCCAGCAGGCGGGACAGGGCCTCCTACGAGCAGTACTTC; CDR3 protein: CASRRDRASYEQYF
J gene: TRBJ2-5; D gene: -; V gene: TRBV5-5; clone size: once; CDR3 DNA: TGTGCCAGCAGCCAGCAATGGGCGGGGACCCAGTACTTC; CDR3 protein: CASSQQWAGTQYF
J gene: TRBJ2-3; D gene: -; V gene: TRBV6-5; clone size: -; CDR3 DNA: TGTGCCAGCAGTTCAGGGTTCGATACGCAGTATTTT; CDR3 protein: CASSSGFDTQYF
J gene: TRBJ1-1; D gene: -; V gene: TRBV29-1; clone size: -; CDR3 DNA: TGCAGCATCACCTCGCCCAGGAACACTGAAGCTTTCTTT; CDR3 protein: CSITSPRNTEAFF
J gene: TRBJ2-2; D gene: TRBD2; V gene: TRBV9; clone size: -; CDR3 DNA: TGTGCCAGCAGCACCGGGACTAGGGGTACCGGGGAGCTGTTTTTT; CDR3 protein: CASSTGTRGTGELFF
J gene: TRBJ2-3; D gene: TRBD2; V gene: TRBV5-4; clone size: -; CDR3 DNA: TGTGCCAGCAGCTTTGGGACTAGACAAGATACGCAGTATTTT; CDR3 protein: CASSFGTRQDTQYF
J gene: TRBJ1-1; D gene: -; V gene: TRBV28; clone size: -; CDR3 DNA: TGTGCCAGTCTTTTGAACACTGAAGCTTTCTTT; CDR3 protein: CASLLNTEAFF
J gene: TRBJ2-1; D gene: TRBD2; V gene: TRBV19; clone size: -; CDR3 DNA: TGTGCCAGTAAGGCTGGAGCGGGAGGGTACAATGAGCAGTTCTTC; CDR3 protein: CASKAGAGGYNEQFF
J gene: TRBJ2-7; D gene: -; V gene: TRBV7-3; clone size: few; CDR3 DNA: TGTGCCAGCAGCCTCGACAGCTCCTACGAGCAGTACTTC; CDR3 protein: CASSLDSSYEQYF
J gene: TRBJ1-4; D gene: -; V gene: TRBV10-1; clone size: few; CDR3 DNA: TGCGCCAGCAGTGAGTCGTCGGCAACTAATGAAAAACTGTTTTTT; CDR3 protein: CASSESSATNEKLFF
J gene: TRBJ1-5; D gene: -; V gene: TRBV15; clone size: -; CDR3 DNA: TGTGCCACCAGCAGAGATGCGAATCAGCCCCAGCATTTT; CDR3 protein: CATSRDANQPQHF
J gene: TRBJ2-3; D gene: TRBD1; V gene: TRBV28; clone size: -; CDR3 DNA: TGTGCCAGCAATGGACAGGGGGCGCGGGGCACGCAGTATTTT; CDR3 protein: CASNGQGARGTQYF
J gene: TRBJ2-2; D gene: TRBD2; V gene: TRBV28; clone size: -; CDR3 DNA: TGTGCCAGCAGTGTTCTAGCGGGGATGAACACCGGGGAGCTGTTTTTT; CDR3 protein: CASSVLAGMNTGELFF
J gene: TRBJ2-7; D gene: TRBD2; V gene: TRBV27; clone size: once; CDR3 DNA: TGTGCCAGCAGTCCCTATCTGGGGACTAGCGGTAGCTCCTACGAGCAGTACTTC; CDR3 protein: CASSPYLGTSGSSYEQYF
J gene: TRBJ1-3; D gene: -; V gene: TRBV6-5; clone size: -; CDR3 DNA: TGTGCCAGCAGTTACTCTAGCCGGTTCTCTGGAAACACCATATATTTT; CDR3 protein: CASSYSSRFSGNTIYF
J gene: TRBJ1-5; D gene: TRBD1; V gene: TRBV2; clone size: -; CDR3 DNA: TGTGCCAGCAAGGAGACAGGGTCATCAAATCAGCCCCAGCATTTT; CDR3 protein: CASKETGSSNQPQHF
J gene: TRBJ2-7; D gene: TRBD1; V gene: TRBV6-1; clone size: -; CDR3 DNA: TGTGCCAGCAGTAGGTCCGGGACAGGCTTACACGAGCAGTACTTC; CDR3 protein: CASSRSGTGLHEQYF
J gene: TRBJ1-4; D gene: TRBD1; V gene: TRBV7-9; clone size: -; CDR3 DNA: TGTGCCAGCAGCTCGCAACAGGGGCAGGGTGAAAAACTGTTTTTT; CDR3 protein: CASSSQQGQGEKLFF
J gene: TRBJ2-3; D gene: -; V gene: TRBV6-1; clone size: -; CDR3 DNA: TGTGCCAGCAGTGAAACAGGTTTCACAGATACGCAGTATTTT; CDR3 protein: CASSETGFTDTQYF
J gene: TRBJ1-1; D gene: -; V gene: TRBV28; clone size: -; CDR3 DNA: TGTGCCAGCAGTTTCTTCACTGAAGCTTTCTTT; CDR3 protein: CASSFFTEAFF
J gene: TRBJ2-5; D gene: TRBD2; V gene: TRBV5-4; clone size: -; CDR3 DNA: TGTGCCAGCAGGGCGGGAGGGCCTGGGGAGACCCAGTACTTC; CDR3 protein: CASRAGGPGETQYF
J gene: TRBJ1-1; D gene: TRBD1; V gene: TRBV7-2; clone size: -; CDR3 DNA: TGTGCCAGCAGCATAAACAGGGGAACTGAAGCTTTCTTT; CDR3 protein: CASSINRGTEAFF
J gene: TRBJ1-4; D gene: -; V gene: TRBV10-1; clone size: -; CDR3 DNA: TGCGCCAGCAGTGAGTCGGAGAAGCCTAATGAAAAACTGTTTTTT; CDR3 protein: CASSESEKPNEKLFF
J gene: TRBJ2-7; D gene: TRBD2; V gene: TRBV28; clone size: -; CDR3 DNA: TGTGCCAGCAGTTTGACAGGTCTAGCGGGAGTTAACGTCTACGAGCAGTACTTC; CDR3 protein: CASSLTGLAGVNVYEQYF